This TCR beta chain was identified during a study of blood T cell repertoires in COVID-19. Across the study: Sources were T cells, B-cell-depleted T cells, or PBMCs; the material itself was cDNA or gDNA.

Germline V CDR1 and CDR2: LNHDA, SQIVND (reference sequence). The length of the CDR3 is 17 residues. The ends were cut back, 5 bases at V and 4 bases at J, with 21 bases in the middle. TCRdb keeps only in-frame clones here, not all; method: immunoSEQ multiplex PCR. Among about 310,000 clones listed, 87% were seen once. Sequencing input: peripheral blood. This TCR was recovered from a woman between 50 and 59 years old who had recovered from COVID-19. The chain is built from TRBV19 and TRBJ2-1; tentatively, D is TRBD2 (6 bases). Here the CDR3 reads CASSSALAAGRYNEQFF. The CDR3 nucleotides read TGTGCCAGTAGTTCGGCCTTAGCGGCGGGCAGGTACAATGAGCAGTTCTTC. Looking up the rest from reference TRBV19 and TRBJ2-1 gives the full variable domain: DGGITQSPKYLFRKEGQNVTLSCEQNLNHDAMYWYRQDPGQGLRLIYYSQIVNDFQKGDIAEGYSVSREKKESFPLTVTSAQKNPTAFYLCASSSALAAGRYNEQFFGPGTRLTVL.